The next 27 T cell receptor beta chains were all read from a single sample in a study of blood T cell repertoires in COVID-19. TCRdb's table, derived via immunoSEQ multiplex PCR, lists solely in-frame clones and lacks some. The sample shows more than 45,000 clones, roughly 91% of them seen only once. Sequenced: peripheral blood. The receptor set was obtained from a human donor in a cohort sampled during active COVID-19.

CDR3 sequence (DNA): TGTGCCAGCTCCTACGATACAGGGGGTTCGTCTGAAGCTTTCTTT. Its translation: CASSYDTGGSSEAFF. The chain carries TRBV18 and TRBJ1-1; 8 nucleotides agree with TRBD1. V shed 6 bases and J 6 bases; nucleotides not matched to a gene: 12. The CDR3 is 15 amino acids. Germline V gives CDR1 KGHSH, CDR2 LQKENI.

CDR3 in DNA: TGTGCCAGCAGCCAAGAGACAGGTTATAGCAATCAGCCCCAGCATTTT. It translates to CASSQETGYSNQPQHF. V gene TRBV3-1 (or the pseudogene TRBV3-2) combines with J gene TRBJ1-5, with a possible D match to TRBD1 (6 bases). The germline V gene encodes CDR1 LGHDT and CDR2 YNNKEL (reference sequence). With 0 bases removed from V and 0 bases from J, the gap between germline ends came to 9 bases. The CDR3 totals 16 residues.

The chain is built from TRBV5-5 and TRBJ1-5, with 11 bases lining up with TRBD1. The CDR3 length is 14 residues. Germline CDR1 is SGHKS and CDR2 is YYEKEE (reference sequence). J lost 6 bases, V lost 5 bases, and 4 bases had no gene match. The CDR3 nucleotides are TGTGCCAGCAGACCGGACAGGGGGCGTCAGCCCCAGCATTTT. Translation gives CASRPDRGRQPQHF.

Here the CDR3 reads CASSLEGRETIYF. The CDR3 DNA reads TGCGCCAGCAGCTTGGAGGGGAGGGAAACCATATATTTT. The chain has TRBV5-1 and TRBJ1-3; a possible D gene is TRBD1 (5 bases). The CDR3 extends over 13 amino acids. The V end lost 0 bases, the J end lost 10 bases, and 11 bases lay between the germline ends. Germline V gives CDR1 SGHRS, CDR2 YFSETQ.

The sample holds a few counts of this clone. The chain employs TRBV28 and TRBJ2-5, with D possibly TRBD1 on 6 matching bases. Trimming pared 1 base from V and 4 bases from J, leaving 16 bases between. In germline, CDR1 is MDHEN, CDR2 SYDVKM. CDR3 length: 16 amino acids. The CDR3, as DNA: TGTGCCAGCAGTTTATCGGCAGGGGCTTGGGGAGAGACCCAGTACTTC. Translating gives CASSLSAGAWGETQYF.

Of note for this clone: One junction end does not reproduce the germline sequence, and a read error may be involved. The CDR3 is CASSLGLAVSGANVLTF. The CDR3 DNA follows: TGCGCCAGCAGTTTGGGACTAGCGGTCTCTGGGGCCAACGTCCTGACTTTC. V usage is TRBV5-1 and J usage is TRBJ2-6; 11 bases match TRBD2. CDR1 and CDR2 from the germline V gene are SGHRS and YFSETQ. The CDR3 runs 17 residues.

This chain links TRBV2 with TRBJ2-7, with D perhaps TRBD1 (7 bases). The germline CDR1 and CDR2 sequences are SNHLY and FYNNEI. The CDR3 spans 17 residues. V lost 1 base and J 3 bases, leaving 19 bases between the germline ends. The CDR3: CASSEGTTFRGVYEQYF. Written as DNA, the CDR3 is TGTGCCAGCAGTGAAGGGACAACGTTCAGGGGGGTCTACGAGCAGTACTTC.

This clone was observed a few times. This chain joins TRBV5-4 and TRBJ2-3; no clear D. This CDR3 is built from 15 residues. The germline CDR1 and CDR2 sequences are SGHNT and YYREEE (reference sequence). V was pared by 7 bases and J by 1 base, with 16 bases between. This CDR3 reads CASYRTGLGTDTQYF. DNA for the CDR3: TGTGCCAGCTATAGAACGGGTCTGGGCACAGATACGCAGTATTTT.

J is TRBJ2-5 and V is TRBV24-1, with 10 positions matching TRBD1. CDR3 length equals 16 residues. Germline V gene data show CDR1 as KGHDR and CDR2 as SFDVKD. J gave up 5 bases and V 4 bases, and 9 bases lay outside the gene matches. This CDR3 is CATSEPTGGGRETQYF. Written as DNA, the CDR3 is TGTGCCACCAGTGAGCCGACAGGGGGCGGACGGGAGACCCAGTACTTC.

The chain recombines TRBV28 with TRBJ1-2, with D hard to call. CDR1 and CDR2 from the germline V gene are MDHEN and SYDVKM. V was cut by 7 bases and J by 4 bases, with 16 bases left in between. This CDR3 has 14 amino acids. CDR3 sequence (DNA): TGTGCCAGCATGGAGGCGGGCGGAGGCTATGGCTACACCTTC. It is translated as CASMEAGGGYGYTF.

The chain combines TRBV27 with TRBJ2-3, with 9 bases identical to TRBD2. The CDR3 is 17 amino acids. From germline, CDR1 is MNHEY and CDR2 SMNVEV (reference sequence). The V and J ends lost 4 bases and 5 bases, in that order; junction bases with no gene match: 13. As DNA, the CDR3 is TGTGCCAGCAGTTCAAGCCCACTAGCGGGCCCGGGAGATACGCAGTATTTT. It specifies CASSSSPLAGPGDTQYF.

This chain uses TRBV6-4 with TRBJ1-1; D is unresolved. The CDR3 has 13 amino acids. The V end lost 4 bases, the J end lost 1 base, and 7 bases lay between the germline ends. CDR1 is MRHNA and CDR2 is SNTAGT in the germline V gene. The CDR3 bases are TGTGCCAGCAGTGCCACAGAGAACACTGAAGCTTTCTTT. This codes for CASSATENTEAFF.

CDR3 DNA: TGTGCCAGCAGGATAGCGGGAGCCCCCTACAATGAGCAGTTCTTC. This codes for CASRIAGAPYNEQFF. The gene calls are TRBV7-2 and TRBJ2-1, with 9 positions matching TRBD2. The CDR3 is 15 residues long. Germline assignment: CDR1 SGHTA and CDR2 FQGNSA. V shed 6 bases and J 2 bases; nucleotides not matched to a gene: 5.

The rearrangement uses TRBV4-1 and TRBJ2-7; the D gene is possibly TRBD1 (6 bases). CDR3 length: 17 amino acids. The ends were cut back, 0 bases at V and 5 bases at J, with 20 bases in the middle. From germline, CDR1 is MGHRA and CDR2 YSYEKL. CDR3 residues: CASSQDQPGAFTDEQYF. In nucleotides, the CDR3 is TGCGCCAGCAGCCAAGACCAACCAGGGGCCTTTACCGACGAGCAGTACTTC.

This clone has a single count. The CDR3 DNA sequence: TGTGCCAGCAGTGAGTACGTATCCGGGACTAGCGGGGGCAATGAGCAGTTCTTC. Protein product: CASSEYVSGTSGGNEQFF. The genes are TRBV25-1 and TRBJ2-1; TRBD2 agrees at 14 bases. J lost 6 bases, V lost 3 bases, and 10 bases had no gene match. Germline V CDR1 and CDR2: MGHDK, SYGVNS. This CDR3 is built from 18 residues.

The chain recombines TRBV18 with TRBJ2-3; 7 bases fit TRBD1. V lost 3 bases and J lost 0; bases outside the gene matches: 6. The CDR3 covers 16 residues. Germline V gene data show CDR1 as KGHSH and CDR2 as LQKENI. The CDR3 DNA sequence: TGTGCCAGCTCACCCGAACAGGGGATTAGCACAGATACGCAGTATTTT. It encodes CASSPEQGISTDTQYF.

The J gene is TRBJ2-7, the V gene TRBV6-6; 7 nucleotides agree with TRBD2. V was pared by 5 bases and J by 6 bases, with 25 bases of the junction left unmatched. The CDR3 spans 19 residues. Germline loops: CDR1 MNHNY, CDR2 SVGAGI (reference sequence). The CDR3 spells CASSQWDGQNEAGPLEQYV. The DNA for the CDR3 is TGTGCCAGCAGTCAGTGGGACGGACAAAACGAAGCGGGGCCCCTCGAGCAGTACGTC.

This chain uses TRBV30 with TRBJ1-6; D perhaps matches TRBD1 (5 bases). Trimming shortened V by 1 base and J by 9 bases, and 13 bases separated the two germline ends. Per the germline V gene, CDR1 is GTSNPN and CDR2 is SVGIG (reference sequence). The CDR3 sequence is 14 residues long. The CDR3 bases are TGTGCCTGGAGTGGGGGACCGGGGGGTTCACCCCTCCACTTT. Encoded protein: CAWSGGPGGSPLHF.

This sequence joins TRBV20-1 and TRBJ1-1; 7 bases agree with TRBD1. The CDR3 is 11 residues long. Unmatched junction bases numbered 9, after V lost 6 bases and J lost 11 bases. The V gene's germline CDR1 is DFQATT and CDR2 SNEGSKA (reference sequence). The CDR3 here is CSALGQTLAFF. The CDR3 bases are TGCAGTGCCTTGGGACAGACATTGGCTTTCTTT.

The V call is TRBV3-1 (or the pseudogene TRBV3-2), the J call TRBJ2-3, with a possible D match to TRBD2 (6 bases). V lost 4 bases and J 2 bases, leaving 10 bases between the germline ends. The germline gives CDR1 LGHDT, CDR2 YNNKEL (reference sequence). The CDR3 has 14 amino acids. CDR3 sequence (DNA): TGTGCCAGCAGCCTCCGGGAGATCACAGATACGCAGTATTTT. This sequence encodes CASSLREITDTQYF.

The chain employs TRBV7-3 and TRBJ2-5, with 7 bases lining up with TRBD2. Trimming took 2 bases from V and 9 from J; bases not matched to a gene: 18. CDR1 and CDR2 from the germline V gene are SGHTA and FQGTGA. This CDR3 comprises 17 residues. The CDR3 protein is CASSLSGRGSPRLAQYF. The CDR3 DNA reads TGTGCCAGCAGCTTATCGGGGCGGGGGAGCCCCCGGTTGGCCCAGTACTTC.

J is TRBJ2-7 and V is TRBV9; D gene ambiguous. The CDR3 is 14 amino acids. The V end was cut by 1 base, the J end by 2 bases, with 10 bases between. Per germline, CDR1 SGDLS and CDR2 YYNGEE. The CDR3 DNA is TGTGCCAGCAGCGTAAGTTGGGCTACCTACGAGCAGTACTTC. Protein: CASSVSWATYEQYF.

The chain uses TRBV27 and TRBJ2-1, with D uncertain. CDR1 is MNHEY, CDR2 SMNVEV, per germline (reference sequence). This CDR3 comprises 12 residues. The V end lost 6 bases, the J end lost 8 bases, and 11 bases lay between the germline ends. CDR3 DNA: TGTGCCAGCAGCCTTAGTGGTCATGAGCAGTTCTTC. Translating gives CASSLSGHEQFF.

This sequence joins TRBV7-3 and TRBJ1-1; 7 bases match TRBD1. The length of the CDR3 is 13 residues. V trimming: 4 bases; J trimming: 4 bases; junction bases outside the gene matches: 3. The V gene's germline CDR1 is SGHTA and CDR2 FQGTGA. In DNA form, the CDR3 reads TGTGCCAGCAGCTCCGCAGGGGGCACTGAAGCTTTCTTT. This translates into CASSSAGGTEAFF. Complete variable domain (other parts from reference TRBV7-3 and TRBJ1-1): GAGVSQTPSNKVTEKGKYVELRCDPISGHTALYWYRQSLGQGPEFLIYFQGTGAADDSGLPNDRFFAVRPEGSVSTLKIQRTERGDSAVYLCASSSAGGTEAFFGQGTRLTVV.

This chain connects TRBV4-1 to TRBJ2-7, with 8 bases lining up with TRBD1. Germline values: CDR1 MGHRA, CDR2 YSYEKL. J lost 4 bases, V lost 4 bases, and 12 bases had no gene match. This CDR3 has 16 amino acids. In nucleotides, the CDR3 is TGCGCCAGCAGCCCAGGTTGGACAGGGAATCCATACGAGCAGTACGTC. This codes for CASSPGWTGNPYEQYV.

The J gene is TRBJ2-7, the V gene TRBV9; D possibly corresponds to TRBD1 (6 bases). V shed 0 bases and J shed 2 bases, with 9 bases lying between them. This CDR3 has 14 residues. Germline V CDR1 and CDR2: SGDLS, YYNGEE. Written as DNA, the CDR3 is TGTGCCAGCAGCGTAGATCAGGGGACCTACGAGCAGTACTTC. Protein: CASSVDQGTYEQYF.

This clone was seen only a few times. V gene TRBV20-1 combines with J gene TRBJ1-5; D may be TRBD1 (5 bases). The CDR3 length is 9 residues. CDR1 and CDR2 from the germline V gene are DFQATT and SNEGSKA (reference sequence). The CDR3 here is CTGGQPQHF. Written as DNA, the CDR3 is TGCACCGGGGGACAGCCCCAGCATTTT.